This T cell receptor beta chain was documented in a study of blood T cell repertoires in COVID-19. Study in general: Some COVID-19 samples were acute and others convalescent; all came from the United States, Italy and Spain. Nucleic acid was either cDNA or gDNA, and it came from T cells, B-cell-depleted T cells, or PBMCs.

V was cut by 4 bases and J by 6 bases, with 8 bases left in between. Germline CDR1 SGHRS, CDR2 YFSETQ. This CDR3 has 12 amino acids. Authors' processing steps: How many nucleated cells were present was estimated from reference gene primer amplification. TCRdb's table, derived via immunoSEQ multiplex PCR, lists solely in-frame clones and lacks some. V, J and clone size derive from that table, while D and trimming were established from the DNA sequence. The sample records approximately 150,000 clones, 80% being singletons. This chain joins TRBV5-1 and TRBJ2-1; D perhaps matches TRBD2 (5 bases). Source material: peripheral blood. The receptor was isolated from a man between 65 and 80 years old who had recovered from COVID-19. CDR3 residues: CASSPGFNEQFF. The DNA for the CDR3 is TGCGCCAGCAGCCCGGGGTTCAATGAGCAGTTCTTC.